The 5 T cell receptor beta chains below were found in one sample sequenced in a study of blood T cells in healthy people across ages (dated by TCRdb to between 2014 and 2017). The library was prepared using 5' RACE. The sequencer listed for this sample is Illumina HiSeq 2500. A second roughly 6 to 11 cycle PCR used a sample-barcoded 5' primer and a J-beta primer mix. TCRdb redid the processing of the public reads, applying fastp at Q25 and MiXCR, and retained in-frame beta chains. CDR3 protein duplicates are merged, each entry listing the most common genes and DNA. This sample has hundreds of thousands of distinct CDR3 sequences in its table, and 25% to 35% of those were observed once. Approximately 3.6% of the sample goes to the ten largest clones. A further study also used this sample, focusing on T cells of mothers and their children.

Sequencing was done on a sample of blood. Source of these receptors: a boy younger than 10 in good health.

V is TRBV7-2 and J is TRBJ2-3, with 9 positions matching TRBD2. The CDR3 loop spans 18 amino acids. The ends lost 3 bases at V and 0 bases at J; junction bases unmatched: 10. Germline V CDR1 and CDR2: SGHTA, FQGNSA. This chain's CDR3 is CASSFLPASGTSTDTQYF. The CDR3 DNA follows: TGTGCCAGCAGCTTTCTCCCGGCTAGCGGGACTAGCACAGATACGCAGTATTTT.

This clonotype turned up a few times. V is TRBV4-3 and J is TRBJ2-7; D uncertain. This CDR3 comprises 14 residues. V was shortened by 5 bases and J by 2 bases, with 13 bases between the two germline ends. From germline, CDR1 is LGHNA and CDR2 YSLEER. The CDR3 DNA follows: TGCGCCAGCAGCACCAATTTAGGGCCCTACGAGCAGTACTTC. Translated: CASSTNLGPYEQYF.

The chain carries TRBV3-1 and TRBJ2-1, with D maybe TRBD2 (6 bases). Per the germline V gene, CDR1 is LGHDT and CDR2 is YNNKEL (reference sequence). Trimming cost V 0 bases and J 4 bases, with 10 bases left between them. CDR3 length: 15 residues. CDR3 nucleotides: TGTGCCAGCAGCCAAGACCGGACTACGTACAATGAGCAGTTCTTC. It specifies CASSQDRTTYNEQFF.

This clonotype came up a few times. The rearrangement joins TRBV5-6 to TRBJ2-7; D is possibly TRBD1 (6 bases). The CDR3 spans 14 residues. V lost 3 bases and J 3 bases, leaving 13 bases between the germline ends. From germline, CDR1 is SGHDT and CDR2 YYEEEE. The CDR3 is CASSSPSGVYEQYF. The CDR3 nucleotides are TGTGCCAGCAGCTCCCCCTCAGGGGTCTACGAGCAGTACTTC. Drawing the rest from reference TRBV5-6 and TRBJ2-7, the complete variable domain is DAGVTQSPTHLIKTRGQQVTLRCSPKSGHDTVSWYQQALGQGPQFIFQYYEEEERQRGNFPDRFSGHQFPNYSSELNVNALLLGDSALYLCASSSPSGVYEQYFGPGTRLTVT.

This clonotype was picked up many times. The chain has TRBV5-5 and TRBJ1-6, with D perhaps TRBD1 (6 bases). V was trimmed by 2 bases and J by 3 bases, leaving 9 bases between them. CDR1 is SGHKS and CDR2 is YYEKEE in the germline V gene (reference sequence). The CDR3 runs to 15 residues. CDR3 sequence reads: CASSFEDSYNSPLHF. CDR3 DNA: TGTGCCAGCAGCTTCGAGGACAGCTATAATTCACCCCTCCACTTT. Together with reference TRBV5-5 and TRBJ1-6, the CDR3 gives the full variable domain: DAGVTQSPTHLIKTRGQQVTLRCSPISGHKSVSWYQQVLGQGPQFIFQYYEKEERGRGNFPDRFSARQFPNYSSELNVNALLLGDSALYLCASSFEDSYNSPLHFGNGTRLTVT.